Shown below are 28 T cell receptor beta chains from a single sample sequenced in a study of Graves' ophthalmopathy and Graves' hyperthyroidism. RNA transcripts were the template, and TCR beta CDR3 regions were amplified from them. First-round RT-PCR with HTBI primers preceded a second-round multiplex PCR. Each CDR3 protein gets one entry after TCRdb re-called the multiplex PCR reads with MiXCR. Among roughly 160,000 distinct CDR3 sequences listed, more than 30% were seen once. The sequencing sample was made of peripheral blood. The receptors come from a middle-aged woman with Graves' ophthalmopathy.

This chain uses TRBV7-3 with TRBJ2-1; weak D call: TRBD2 (7 bases). Per germline, CDR1 SGHTA and CDR2 FQGTGA. V was clipped by 3 bases and J by 8 bases, with 11 bases between them. This CDR3 comprises 13 residues. This chain's CDR3 is CASSFGGLDEQFF. In DNA form, the CDR3 reads TGTGCCAGCAGCTTCGGGGGGCTGGATGAGCAGTTCTTC.

This clonotype occurred many times. J is TRBJ1-2 and V is TRBV2, with TRBD1 identical over 7 bases. The germline CDR1 and CDR2 sequences are SNHLY and FYNNEI. With 3 bases clipped from V and 6 bases from J, the junction kept 10 bases outside the gene matches. This CDR3 has 15 amino acids. CDR3 amino acids: CASSEFRDSRNGYTF. For the CDR3, the DNA is TGTGCCAGCAGTGAGTTCCGGGACAGTCGGAATGGCTACACCTTC. Complete variable domain (other parts from reference TRBV2 and TRBJ1-2): EPEVTQTPSHQVTQMGQEVILRCVPISNHLYFYWYRQILGQKVEFLVSFYNNEISEKSEIFDDQFSVERPDGSNFTLKIRSTKLEDSAMYFCASSEFRDSRNGYTFGSGTRLTVV.

J is TRBJ2-7 and V is TRBV6-1; TRBD2 aligns across 11 bases. The CDR3 runs to 14 residues. The V segment lost 6 bases and the J segment 3 bases; nucleotides outside the gene matches: 4. CDR1 is MNHNS and CDR2 is SASEGT in the germline V gene. This CDR3 reads CASRGTSGGYEQYF. CDR3 coding DNA: TGTGCCAGCAGGGGCACTAGCGGGGGCTACGAGCAGTACTTC.

This clonotype has more than one count but fewer than ten. The rearrangement uses TRBV12-3 or TRBV12-4 and TRBJ1-5; D uncertain. The CDR3 runs 12 residues. V was trimmed by 7 bases and J by 6 bases, leaving 10 bases between them. The CDR3 DNA follows: TGTGCCAGCATGACGGTGGGTCAGCCCCAGCATTTT. This codes for CASMTVGQPQHF.

CDR3: CAWKGRGNDEQYF. CDR3 DNA sequence: TGTGCCTGGAAGGGCAGGGGGAACGACGAGCAGTACTTC. V is TRBV30 and J is TRBJ2-7, with 7 nucleotides matching TRBD1. Germline V gene lookup returns CDR1 GTSNPN and CDR2 SVGIG (reference sequence). Germline trimming cut 4 bases from V and 5 bases from J; bases unmatched to any gene: 8. The CDR3 is made up of 13 amino acids.

Many counts were recorded for this clonotype. The CDR3, as DNA: TGTGCCAGCAGTGGACTAGCGGGAGACTACGAGCAGTACTTC. Translation: CASSGLAGDYEQYF. The gene calls are TRBV28 and TRBJ2-7; TRBD2 matches 13 bases. The V gene end was trimmed by 5 bases and the J gene end by 3 bases; junction bases not matched to a gene: 1. CDR1 and CDR2 from the germline V gene are MDHEN and SYDVKM. The CDR3 runs 14 residues.

In its sample, this clonotype was seen many times. J is TRBJ2-7 and V is TRBV5-1; D tentatively reads TRBD1 or TRBD2 (5 bases each). Germline-derived CDR1 and CDR2 are SGHRS and YFSETQ. This CDR3 is 15 amino acids long. V lost 2 bases and J 0 bases, leaving 12 bases between the germline ends. The CDR3 region is CASSLTGARSYEQYF. Here the CDR3 DNA reads TGCGCCAGCAGCTTAACCGGGGCTCGCTCCTACGAGCAGTACTTC.

J is TRBJ1-2 and V is TRBV28, with D unclear. The V end was cut by 6 bases, the J end by 6 bases, with 14 bases between. Per germline, CDR1 MDHEN and CDR2 SYDVKM. This CDR3 is built from 13 residues. The CDR3, as DNA: TGTGCCAGCAGAAGTAGCGGGGTTGATGGCTACACCTTC. Translation gives CASRSSGVDGYTF.

V and J are TRBV6-2 or TRBV6-3 and TRBJ1-1, with D perhaps TRBD1 (5 bases). The CDR3 contains 16 residues. The V end lost 0 bases, the J end lost 5 bases, and 16 bases lay between the germline ends. In germline, CDR1 is MNHEY, CDR2 SVGEGT. The CDR3 nucleotides are TGTGCCAGCAGTTACTCGAGGAGGGGCCCTTCTACTGAAGCTTTCTTT. Translation: CASSYSRRGPSTEAFF.

Of note for this clonotype: The germline gene is not matched at one end of the junction; a read error may be the cause. In DNA, the CDR3 is TGTGCCAGCAGGCTATCGCGGGCCCGGGCCCTGAACACTGGAGCTTTCTTT. Encoded protein: CASRLSRARALNTGAFF. The chain has TRBV28 and TRBJ1-1; no clear D. The CDR3 loop spans 17 amino acids. Germline values: CDR1 MDHEN, CDR2 SYDVKM.

The V and J genes are TRBV28 and TRBJ1-6; D is unresolved. V gave up 4 bases and J gave up 0 bases, with 13 bases separating them. This CDR3 is built from 17 residues. Germline CDR1 and CDR2: MDHEN and SYDVKM. The CDR3 DNA reads as TGTGCCAGCAGTTCCGCCCGGGATCTCTCCTATAATTCACCCCTCCACTTT. It is translated as CASSSARDLSYNSPLHF.

This clonotype was picked up a small number of times. The chain couples TRBV20-1 to TRBJ1-6; TRBD1 might be the D (6 bases). This CDR3 comprises 14 residues. With 0 bases removed from V and 7 bases from J, the gap between germline ends came to 10 bases. Germline-derived CDR1 and CDR2 are DFQATT and SNEGSKA (reference sequence). The CDR3 DNA is TGCAGTGCTAGAGACAGAACAGGGAATTCACCCCTCCACTTT. It yields the protein CSARDRTGNSPLHF.

The CDR3 DNA sequence: TGTGCCAGCAGTTCCCCGGGGCAGAGATCTGGAAACACCATATATTTT. It is translated as CASSSPGQRSGNTIYF. The J gene is TRBJ1-3, the V gene TRBV12-3 or TRBV12-4; the D gene is possibly TRBD1 (5 bases). The CDR3 loop spans 16 amino acids. Trimming removed 4 bases at V and 1 base at J, with 14 bases between.

This clonotype came up once. The V and J genes are TRBV12-3 or TRBV12-4 and TRBJ1-5; D gene uncertain. Trimming pared 3 bases from V and 4 bases from J, leaving 16 bases between. This CDR3 contains 16 residues. DNA for the CDR3: TGTGCCAGCAGTTTCGGACTGTACCCCAGGAATCAGCCCCAGCATTTT. This gives the protein CASSFGLYPRNQPQHF.

CDR3 bases: TGTGCCAGCAGTTTGGGACACCTAGGAGGCCAAGAGACCCAGTACTTC. Translated, it gives CASSLGHLGGQETQYF. The rearrangement uses TRBV27 and TRBJ2-5, with D perhaps TRBD1 (6 bases). This CDR3 is 16 amino acids long. Trimming left V 3 bases short and J 1 base short, with 15 bases between. Germline values: CDR1 MNHEY, CDR2 SMNVEV (reference sequence).

This chain connects TRBV6-5 to TRBJ1-5, with a possible D match to TRBD1 (6 bases). V was shortened by 0 bases and J by 4 bases, with 13 bases between the two germline ends. Looked up from germline, CDR1 is MNHEY and CDR2 is SVGAGI. This CDR3 is 16 amino acids long. The CDR3 DNA reads as TGTGCCAGCAGTTACTCGAGGGGGTTCGGAAATCAGCCCCAGCATTTT. This translates into CASSYSRGFGNQPQHF.

This clonotype has at least ten counts. The chain has TRBV7-9 and TRBJ1-2, with TRBD1 as a possible D gene (6 bases). CDR1 and CDR2 from the germline V gene are SEHNR and FQNEAQ (reference sequence). CDR3 size: 16 residues. V was cut by 5 bases and J by 0 bases, with 16 bases left in between. For the CDR3, the DNA is TGTGCCAGCAGCGGGGGCGGACTGAGAGCTAACTATGGCTACACCTTC. Translating gives CASSGGGLRANYGYTF. The full variable domain, its missing parts supplied by reference TRBV7-9 and TRBJ1-2, is DTGVSQNPRHKITKRGQNVTFRCDPISEHNRLYWYRQTLGQGPEFLTYFQNEAQLEKSRLLSDRFSAERPKGSFSTLEIQRTEQGDSAMYLCASSGGGLRANYGYTFGSGTRLTVV.

The CDR3 reads CASSTGRGNYEQYF. In nucleotides, the CDR3 is TGTGCCAGCAGCACAGGGAGGGGAAACTACGAGCAGTACTTC. The chain combines TRBV12-3 or TRBV12-4 with TRBJ2-7; maybe TRBD2 (7 bases). This CDR3 has 14 residues. Trimming cost V 6 bases and J 3 bases, with 15 bases left between them.

This clonotype was recorded only once. The genes are TRBV20-1 and TRBJ2-5; no reliable D call. From germline, CDR1 is DFQATT and CDR2 SNEGSKA (reference sequence). Trimming stripped 7 bases from V and 4 bases from J, with 13 bases between. The CDR3 contains 12 residues. CDR3 sequence: CSGLGWGETQYF. The CDR3, as DNA: TGCAGTGGTCTTGGCTGGGGAGAGACCCAGTACTTC.

The gene calls are TRBV28 and TRBJ1-1; the D gene is possibly TRBD1 (6 bases). Germline V gene sequence: CDR1 MDHEN, CDR2 SYDVKM. The CDR3 runs to 15 residues. Trimming shortened V by 5 bases and J by 1 base, and 14 bases separated the two germline ends. The DNA for the CDR3 is TGTGCCAGCAGTCCGCAGGGGCTACAGAACACTGAAGCTTTCTTT. Encoded protein: CASSPQGLQNTEAFF.

The chain uses TRBV12-3 or TRBV12-4 and TRBJ2-7; 8 bases line up with TRBD1. J was trimmed by 6 bases and V by 6 bases; bases with no gene match: 7. This CDR3 contains 13 residues. This CDR3 reads CASSGQGSSEQYF. In DNA, the CDR3 is TGTGCCAGCAGCGGACAGGGATCGTCCGAGCAGTACTTC.

This clonotype was seen many times. The chain couples TRBV12-3 or TRBV12-4 to TRBJ1-2; D is ambiguous. The V and J ends lost 1 base and 5 bases respectively, with 8 bases between them. The CDR3 covers 13 residues. The CDR3: CASSLDLSYGYTF. In DNA form, the CDR3 reads TGTGCCAGCAGTTTAGATCTCTCATATGGCTACACCTTC.

V usage is TRBV2 and J usage is TRBJ2-7, with D maybe TRBD2 (5 bases). The CDR3 is made up of 13 amino acids. Per the germline V gene, CDR1 is SNHLY and CDR2 is FYNNEI. V was trimmed by 4 bases and J by 2 bases, leaving 9 bases between them. The CDR3 bases are TGTGCCAGCAGTGCGGGGAACGCCTACGAGCAGTACTTC. This sequence encodes CASSAGNAYEQYF.

This clonotype appeared a single time. The chain employs TRBV6-1 and TRBJ2-5; no firm D call. Deletions cut 3 bases from V and 1 base from J, with 15 bases between. Germline V gene data show CDR1 as MNHNS and CDR2 as SASEGT. There are 16 residues in the CDR3. The CDR3 DNA is TGTGCCAGCAGTGAGATGGGCAGTCAGTTCCAAGAGACCCAGTACTTC. It specifies CASSEMGSQFQETQYF.

The chain employs TRBV12-3 or TRBV12-4 and TRBJ1-2; 8 positions match TRBD1. The CDR3 runs 13 residues. Trimming took 5 bases from V and 6 from J; bases not matched to a gene: 5. The chain's CDR3 is CASSPARGHGYTF. For the CDR3, the DNA is TGTGCCAGCAGTCCAGCCAGGGGGCATGGCTACACCTTC.

The sample holds many counts of this clonotype. V usage is TRBV27 and J usage is TRBJ1-5, with D perhaps TRBD1 (6 bases). Between the trimmed V and J ends, which lost 5 bases and 6 bases, there was a span of 17 bases. Germline V gene lookup returns CDR1 MNHEY and CDR2 SMNVEV (reference sequence). This CDR3 contains 15 residues. DNA of the CDR3: TGTGCCAGCAGTCCCGGTGGGGGGCGAGGTCAGCCCCAGCATTTT. Protein: CASSPGGGRGQPQHF.

The chain employs TRBV29-1 and TRBJ2-7, with a tentative D call TRBD2 (5 bases). V was cut by 6 bases and J by 3 bases, with 12 bases left in between. Germline assignment: CDR1 SQVTM and CDR2 ANQGSEA. The CDR3 spans 12 residues. The CDR3: CSVVRDNYEQYF. The CDR3 DNA follows: TGCAGCGTCGTACGGGATAACTACGAGCAGTACTTC.

This chain links TRBV12-3 or TRBV12-4 with TRBJ2-2; D may correspond to TRBD1 or TRBD2 (5 bases each). CDR3 length equals 15 residues. V gave up 1 base and J gave up 4 bases, with 10 bases separating them. CDR3 sequence: CASSLDGAATGELFF. The CDR3 DNA reads TGTGCCAGCAGTTTAGACGGGGCGGCCACCGGGGAGCTGTTTTTT.